Reported below is one T cell receptor (beta chain). Its target is not known. The run depth of the assay was deep. Only in-frame clones appear in the TCRdb table, and some are missing; sequencing was by immunoSEQ multiplex PCR. The sample consists of about 2,100,000 clones, about 92% of them appearing once. These data are taken from a study of shared clonotypes between healthy human individuals. Across the whole study: CD4 naive and memory got three plates each, CD8 naive two, CD8 memory one.

Notes on the study in general: Sampling was confined to blood; repertoires within tissues likely differ. Among the subsets, naive ones generally showed larger estimated richness than memory ones.

CDR1 and CDR2 (germline): SGHDT, YYEEEE. CDR3 length equals 13 residues. V gave up 4 bases and J gave up 4 bases, with 12 bases separating them. Naive-designated CD8 cells lacked CD45RO, were positively enriched for CCR7, and omitted terminally differentiated effector memory CD45RA+ cells. Input material: naive CD8+ T cells from PBMCs. The rearrangement uses TRBV5-6 and TRBJ2-7; D unclear. The receptor's source is a man between 18 and 35 years old in good health. Some clones in this sample may be carry-over from other donors' samples. The CDR3 region has the DNA TGTGCCAGCAGCGGTTGGGGTTCGTACGAGCAGTACTTC. Encoded protein: CASSGWGSYEQYF.